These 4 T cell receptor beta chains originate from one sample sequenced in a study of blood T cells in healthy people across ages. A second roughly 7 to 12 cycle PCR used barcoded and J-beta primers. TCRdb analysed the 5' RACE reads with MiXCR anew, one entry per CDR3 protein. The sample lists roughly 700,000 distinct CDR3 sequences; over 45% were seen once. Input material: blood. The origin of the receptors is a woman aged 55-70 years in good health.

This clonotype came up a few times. The CDR3 nucleotides read TGTGCCAGCAGATCTGACCAGTACAATGAGCAGTTCTTC. As protein: CASRSDQYNEQFF. This chain joins TRBV28 and TRBJ2-1; D is unresolved. CDR3 length: 13 amino acids. The ends were cut back, 6 bases at V and 4 bases at J, with 10 bases in the middle. Looked up from germline, CDR1 is MDHEN and CDR2 is SYDVKM.

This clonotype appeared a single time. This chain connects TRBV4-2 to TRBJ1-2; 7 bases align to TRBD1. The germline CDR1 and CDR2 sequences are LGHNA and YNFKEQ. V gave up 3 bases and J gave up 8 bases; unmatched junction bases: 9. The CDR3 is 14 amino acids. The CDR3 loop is CASSQGGTATGYTF. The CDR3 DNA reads TGTGCCAGCAGCCAGGGAGGGACAGCGACGGGCTACACCTTC.

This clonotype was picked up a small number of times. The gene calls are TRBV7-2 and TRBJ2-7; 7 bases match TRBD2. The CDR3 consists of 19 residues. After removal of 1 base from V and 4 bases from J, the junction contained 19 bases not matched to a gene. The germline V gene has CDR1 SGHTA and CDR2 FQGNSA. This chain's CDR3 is CASSLEDHRERGKLYEQYF. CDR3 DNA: TGTGCCAGCAGCTTAGAGGATCATCGGGAGCGGGGAAAGCTATACGAGCAGTACTTC.

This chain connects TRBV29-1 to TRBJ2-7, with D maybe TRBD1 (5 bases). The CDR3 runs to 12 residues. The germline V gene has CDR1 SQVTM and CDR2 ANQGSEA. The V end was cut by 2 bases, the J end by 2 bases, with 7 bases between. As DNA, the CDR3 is TGCAGCGTTGAATCGACAGCCTACGAGCAGTACTTC. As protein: CSVESTAYEQYF.